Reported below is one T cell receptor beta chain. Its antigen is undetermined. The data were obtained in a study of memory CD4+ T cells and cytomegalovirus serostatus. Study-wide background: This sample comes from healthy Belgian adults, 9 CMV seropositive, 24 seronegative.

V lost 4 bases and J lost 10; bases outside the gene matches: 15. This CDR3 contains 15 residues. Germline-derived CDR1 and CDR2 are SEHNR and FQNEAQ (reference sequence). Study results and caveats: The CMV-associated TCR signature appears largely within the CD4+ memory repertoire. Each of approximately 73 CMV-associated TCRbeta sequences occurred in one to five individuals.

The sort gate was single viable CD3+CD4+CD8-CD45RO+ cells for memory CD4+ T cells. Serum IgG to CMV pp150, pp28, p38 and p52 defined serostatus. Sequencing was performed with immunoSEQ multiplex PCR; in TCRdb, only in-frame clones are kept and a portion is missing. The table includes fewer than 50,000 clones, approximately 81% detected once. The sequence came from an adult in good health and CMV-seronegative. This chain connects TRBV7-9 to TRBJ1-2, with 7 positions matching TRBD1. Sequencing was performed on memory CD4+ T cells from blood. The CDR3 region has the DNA TGTGCCAGCAGCTCATTACAGGGGAGTAACGTTCTCTACACCTTC. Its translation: CASSSLQGSNVLYTF.